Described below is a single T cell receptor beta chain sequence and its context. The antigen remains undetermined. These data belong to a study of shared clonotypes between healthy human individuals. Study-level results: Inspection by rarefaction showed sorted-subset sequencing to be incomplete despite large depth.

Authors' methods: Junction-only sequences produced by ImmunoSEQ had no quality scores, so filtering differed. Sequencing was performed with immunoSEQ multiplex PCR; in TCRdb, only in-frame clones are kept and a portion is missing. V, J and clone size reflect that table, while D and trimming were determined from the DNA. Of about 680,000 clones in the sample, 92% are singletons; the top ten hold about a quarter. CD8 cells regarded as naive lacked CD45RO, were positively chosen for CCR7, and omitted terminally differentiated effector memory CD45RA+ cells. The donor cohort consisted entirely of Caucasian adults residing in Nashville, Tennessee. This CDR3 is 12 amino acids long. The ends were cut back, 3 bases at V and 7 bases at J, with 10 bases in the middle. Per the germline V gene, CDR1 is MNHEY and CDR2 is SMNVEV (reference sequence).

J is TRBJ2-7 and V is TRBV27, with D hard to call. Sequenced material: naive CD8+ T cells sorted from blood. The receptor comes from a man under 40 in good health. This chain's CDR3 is CASSLPLGEQYF. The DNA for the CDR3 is TGTGCCAGCAGTTTGCCCCTCGGGGAGCAGTACTTC.